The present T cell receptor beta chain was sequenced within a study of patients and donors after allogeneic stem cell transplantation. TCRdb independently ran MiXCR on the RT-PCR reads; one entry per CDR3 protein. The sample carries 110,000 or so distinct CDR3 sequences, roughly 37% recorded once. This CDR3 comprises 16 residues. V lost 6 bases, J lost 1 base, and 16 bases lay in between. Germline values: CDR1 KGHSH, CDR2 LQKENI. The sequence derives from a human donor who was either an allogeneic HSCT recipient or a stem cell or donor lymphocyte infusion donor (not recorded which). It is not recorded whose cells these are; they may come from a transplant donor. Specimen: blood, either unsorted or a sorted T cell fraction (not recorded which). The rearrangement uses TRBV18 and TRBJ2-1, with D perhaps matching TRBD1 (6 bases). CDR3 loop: CASSPFQGSSYNEQFF. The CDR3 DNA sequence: TGTGCCAGCTCCCCCTTCCAGGGGAGTTCCTACAATGAGCAGTTCTTC.